This TCR beta chain was sequenced for a study of cytomegalovirus exposure and HLA in healthy donors. Germline assignment: CDR1 MNHEY and CDR2 SMNVEV (reference sequence). The CDR3 is 18 amino acids. Unmatched junction bases numbered 13, after V lost 2 bases and J lost 7 bases. In the PCR, 60 Vbeta and 13 Jbeta primers were used. The method was immunoSEQ multiplex PCR; TCRdb's version includes in-frame clones alone and lacks a portion of them. In the table there are a few hundred thousand clones, about four fifths of which are singletons. The sequenced material came from PBMCs. The sequence derives from a woman aged 45-59 years in good health and CMV-seropositive. J is TRBJ1-5 and V is TRBV27, with TRBD1 matching 11 bases. The CDR3 DNA is TGTGCCAGCAGTTTAAGGGCCGGGACAGGGGGTATCGAGCAGCCCCAGCATTTT. Translating gives CASSLRAGTGGIEQPQHF.